These 31 T cell receptor beta chains were sequenced from one sample in a study of identical twins. From the 5' RACE reads, TCRdb called clonotypes with MiXCR, one entry per CDR3 protein. The sample consists of about 570,000 distinct CDR3 sequences, 7.5% to 10% of them appearing once. This sample also belongs to another study, concerning yellow fever vaccine responses in identical twins.

The source material was PBMCs. The receptors were gathered from a woman between 18 and 29 years old in good health.

This clonotype was seen only a few times. The chain employs TRBV10-1 and TRBJ2-5, with TRBD2 matching 9 bases. This CDR3 contains 14 residues. V shed 10 bases, J shed 3 bases, and the junction held 9 bases outside the gene matches. Germline loops: CDR1 WNHNN, CDR2 SYGVQD (reference sequence). This chain's CDR3 is CAIRGTSFKETQYF. The CDR3 DNA is TGCGCCATCCGAGGGACTAGCTTTAAAGAGACCCAGTACTTC.

In this sample, this clonotype turned up a few times. This chain connects TRBV29-1 to TRBJ2-1, with 10 bases lining up with TRBD2. V lost 7 bases, J lost 0 bases, and 12 bases stayed unmatched. The CDR3 is 17 residues long. Looked up from germline, CDR1 is SQVTM and CDR2 is ANQGSEA. The DNA for the CDR3 is TGCAGCGGACCCCGGACTAGCGGTTTGAGCTCCTACAATGAGCAGTTCTTC. Its protein is CSGPRTSGLSSYNEQFF.

This clonotype was found many times. This sequence joins TRBV20-1 and TRBJ2-7; 7 nucleotides agree with TRBD1. V lost 5 bases, J lost 6 bases, and 13 bases stayed unmatched. The CDR3 consists of 14 residues. The V gene's germline CDR1 is DFQATT and CDR2 SNEGSKA (reference sequence). This CDR3 reads CSAPPQGESLEQYF. The CDR3 DNA is TGCAGTGCTCCCCCCCAGGGGGAATCGCTCGAGCAGTACTTC.

This clonotype has more than one count but fewer than ten. The rearrangement joins TRBV7-3 to TRBJ2-2; no definite D call. Germline V CDR1 and CDR2: SGHTA, FQGTGA. This CDR3 has 12 residues. Trimming stripped 5 bases from V and 6 bases from J, with 7 bases between. This CDR3 is CASSLMPGELFF. The CDR3 coding sequence is TGTGCCAGCAGCCTGATGCCCGGGGAGCTGTTTTTT.

This clonotype has just a few counts. V gene TRBV4-3 combines with J gene TRBJ2-6; D ambiguous. This CDR3 has 18 amino acids. From germline, CDR1 is LGHNA and CDR2 YSLEER. The ends were cut back, 2 bases at V and 0 bases at J, with 14 bases in the middle. The CDR3 nucleotides read TGCGCCAGCAGCCAAAGTTGGCCGTACGGCTCTGGGGCCAACGTCCTGACTTTC. Protein sequence: CASSQSWPYGSGANVLTF.

In its sample, this clonotype was seen a few times. The chain links TRBV29-1 to TRBJ2-7; the D gene is possibly TRBD2 (6 bases). CDR3 length: 13 amino acids. With 5 bases removed from V and 6 bases from J, the gap between germline ends came to 17 bases. Germline CDR1 reads SQVTM; CDR2 reads ANQGSEA. CDR3 sequence reads: CSVRGAGGFEQYF. In nucleotides, the CDR3 is TGCAGCGTTCGGGGTGCTGGAGGGTTCGAGCAGTACTTC.

This clonotype was seen a few times. This chain connects TRBV6-2 or TRBV6-3 to TRBJ2-3; D gene ambiguous. This CDR3 region has 15 residues. Per the germline V gene, CDR1 is MNHEY and CDR2 is SVGEGT. V lost 4 bases, J lost 0 bases, and 11 bases lay in between. CDR3 DNA: TGTGCCAGCAGTTCCCGGACCCTAAGCACAGATACGCAGTATTTT. This sequence encodes CASSSRTLSTDTQYF.

This clonotype has just a few counts. J is TRBJ2-7 and V is TRBV6-1; D is undetermined. There are 14 residues in the CDR3. V was trimmed by 6 bases and J by 6 bases, leaving 18 bases between them. Germline V lookup: CDR1 MNHNS, CDR2 SASEGT. Written as DNA, the CDR3 is TGTGCCAGCAGCCGAAGTCTAGAGGCGAGCGAGCAGTACTTC. Protein: CASSRSLEASEQYF.

This chain joins TRBV11-2 and TRBJ2-1; D is possibly TRBD2 (5 bases). Deletions cut 2 bases from V and 3 bases from J, with 17 bases between. The CDR3 contains 17 residues. CDR1 is SGHAT, CDR2 FQNNGV, per germline. CDR3 amino acids: CASSLYVALLDYNEQFF. The DNA of the CDR3 is TGTGCCAGCAGCTTATACGTTGCCCTACTAGACTACAATGAGCAGTTCTTC.

This clonotype has just a few counts. The chain carries TRBV5-1 and TRBJ2-5; TRBD1 or TRBD2 may be the D gene (5 bases each). This CDR3 contains 15 residues. Germline V gene sequence: CDR1 SGHRS, CDR2 YFSETQ. V was pared by 0 bases and J by 5 bases, with 14 bases between. CDR3 protein: CASSLDGTYLETQYF. In DNA form, the CDR3 reads TGCGCCAGCAGCTTGGATGGGACCTACCTGGAGACCCAGTACTTC.

The chain is built from TRBV7-9 and TRBJ2-7; no definite D call. The CDR3 consists of 13 residues. CDR1 and CDR2 from the germline V gene are SEHNR and FQNEAQ (reference sequence). V lost 6 bases and J lost 2, with 11 bases in between. CDR3 sequence (DNA): TGTGCCAGCAGAGGTGCAGGCACCTACGAGCAGTACTTC. This translates into CASRGAGTYEQYF. The whole variable domain, filled in from reference TRBV7-9 and TRBJ2-7, reads DTGVSQNPRHKITKRGQNVTFRCDPISEHNRLYWYRQTLGQGPEFLTYFQNEAQLEKSRLLSDRFSAERPKGSFSTLEIQRTEQGDSAMYLCASRGAGTYEQYFGPGTRLTVT.

This clonotype appeared a few times. This chain links TRBV7-9 with TRBJ1-2; TRBD1 matches 9 bases. V trimming: 5 bases; J trimming: 5 bases; junction bases outside the gene matches: 6. Looked up from germline, CDR1 is SEHNR and CDR2 is FQNEAQ (reference sequence). The CDR3 spans 14 residues. CDR3 loop: CASSGRDRVYGYTF. CDR3 in DNA: TGTGCCAGCAGCGGCCGGGACAGGGTTTATGGCTACACCTTC.

This clonotype was found many times. This chain connects TRBV29-1 to TRBJ2-7, with D tentatively TRBD2 (5 bases). Germline V lookup: CDR1 SQVTM, CDR2 ANQGSEA. V lost 4 bases, J lost 0 bases, and 13 bases lay in between. The CDR3 spans 14 residues. The CDR3 loop is CSVGDGLASYEQYF. CDR3 coding DNA: TGCAGCGTTGGGGATGGACTGGCCTCCTACGAGCAGTACTTC.

This rearrangement joins TRBV28 to TRBJ2-1; D possibly corresponds to TRBD1 (7 bases). Germline V CDR1 and CDR2: MDHEN, SYDVKM. V lost 4 bases and J 8 bases, leaving 21 bases between the germline ends. The CDR3 has 16 amino acids. As DNA, the CDR3 is TGTGCCAGCAGTTCCCCGGGGGACAGACGGTTGGATGAGCAGTTCTTC. It yields the protein CASSSPGDRRLDEQFF.

Many counts were recorded for this clonotype. J is TRBJ2-7 and V is TRBV7-2; possibly TRBD1 or TRBD2 for D (5 bases each). The germline CDR1 and CDR2 sequences are SGHTA and FQGNSA. V lost 3 bases to trimming and J lost 4 bases, with 13 bases between them. This CDR3 has 14 residues. For the CDR3, the DNA is TGTGCCAGCAGCTTGGGGACCGCCGGGTACGAGCAGTACTTC. Protein product: CASSLGTAGYEQYF.

This clonotype occurred many times. This chain links TRBV29-1 with TRBJ1-2, with unresolved D. Trimming pared 6 bases from V and 6 bases from J, leaving 11 bases between. The CDR3 has 11 residues. Germline loops: CDR1 SQVTM, CDR2 ANQGSEA. CDR3 nucleotides: TGCAGCGTCGCGGAACGGGATGGCTACACCTTC. This encodes CSVAERDGYTF. The whole variable domain, filled in from reference TRBV29-1 and TRBJ1-2, reads SAVISQKPSRDICQRGTSLTIQCQVDSQVTMMFWYRQQPGQSLTLIATANQGSEATYESGFVIDKFPISRPNLTFSTLTVSNMSPEDSSIYLCSVAERDGYTFGSGTRLTVV.

The chain couples TRBV9 to TRBJ2-1, with 7 bases that match TRBD2. From germline, CDR1 is SGDLS and CDR2 YYNGEE. V shed 3 bases, J shed 0 bases, and the junction held 12 bases outside the gene matches. This CDR3 is built from 18 residues. The CDR3 DNA sequence: TGTGCCAGCAGCGAGCCCTGGGACTACCAGAGCTCCTACAATGAGCAGTTCTTC. This codes for CASSEPWDYQSSYNEQFF.

Ten or more counts support this clonotype. This chain connects TRBV24-1 to TRBJ2-1; 9 positions match TRBD2. CDR3 length equals 17 residues. Trimming took 3 bases from V and 7 from J; bases not matched to a gene: 12. The germline V gene has CDR1 KGHDR and CDR2 SFDVKD. The CDR3 nucleotides are TGTGCCACCAGTGATCCCCCCGGACTAGCGTCTGAGAATGAGCAGTTCTTC. Its translation: CATSDPPGLASENEQFF.

There are a few counts of this clonotype. The chain has TRBV29-1 and TRBJ2-5; the D gene is possibly TRBD1 (5 bases). V lost 4 bases to trimming and J lost 5 bases, with 11 bases between them. CDR1 is SQVTM and CDR2 is ANQGSEA in the germline V gene. The CDR3 extends over 12 amino acids. The CDR3 here is CSVGQLGETQYF. The CDR3, as DNA: TGCAGCGTTGGACAGCTCGGGGAGACCCAGTACTTC.

This clonotype was seen repeatedly, ten times or more. In nucleotides, the CDR3 is TGTGCCAGCTCATCGGGGGGCATGAACACTGAAGCTTTCTTT. Protein product: CASSSGGMNTEAFF. The genes are TRBV18 and TRBJ1-1; maybe TRBD1 (6 bases). CDR1 is KGHSH, CDR2 LQKENI, per germline. Deletions cut 5 bases from V and 0 bases from J, with 10 bases between. The CDR3 sequence is 14 residues long.

Ten or more counts support this clonotype. This chain joins TRBV7-9 and TRBJ1-1; D is unclear. Between the trimmed V and J ends, which lost 6 bases and 5 bases, there was a span of 13 bases. The CDR3 totals 13 residues. Germline-derived CDR1 and CDR2 are SEHNR and FQNEAQ (reference sequence). CDR3 loop: CASSRSEGTEAFF. The CDR3 DNA is TGTGCCAGCAGTCGTTCGGAAGGAACTGAAGCTTTCTTT.

In its sample, this clonotype was seen a few times. The chain uses TRBV10-3 and TRBJ1-5, with TRBD1 as a possible D gene (6 bases). The CDR3 loop spans 16 amino acids. Per the germline V gene, CDR1 is ENHRY and CDR2 is SYGVKD. Trimming pared 6 bases from V and 0 bases from J, leaving 15 bases between. Here the CDR3 DNA reads TGTGCCATCAGATCAGGGGAACGAGGTAGCAATCAGCCCCAGCATTTT. It translates to CAIRSGERGSNQPQHF.

This clonotype was counted between two and nine times. J is TRBJ2-3 and V is TRBV20-1; D ambiguous. The germline gives CDR1 DFQATT, CDR2 SNEGSKA (reference sequence). Trimming took 3 bases from V and 0 from J, leaving 4 bases between them. The CDR3 loop spans 12 amino acids. This CDR3 reads CSASFSTDTQYF. CDR3 DNA sequence: TGCAGTGCTAGTTTCAGCACAGATACGCAGTATTTT.

This chain joins TRBV5-1 and TRBJ2-5, with TRBD2 as a possible D gene (6 bases). This CDR3 has 15 residues. Germline V lookup: CDR1 SGHRS, CDR2 YFSETQ. The germline V and J ends were trimmed by 0 bases and 2 bases, with 11 bases remaining between them. The CDR3 spells CASSLVVGGQETQYF. In DNA, the CDR3 is TGCGCCAGCAGCTTGGTCGTGGGGGGTCAAGAGACCCAGTACTTC.

This clonotype was detected ten times or more. The chain uses TRBV20-1 and TRBJ2-1; 11 nucleotides line up with TRBD2. V lost 5 bases to trimming and J lost 7 bases; unmatched junction nucleotides: 7. This CDR3 contains 14 residues. Germline CDR1 and CDR2: DFQATT and SNEGSKA (reference sequence). CDR3 in DNA: TGCAGTGCTGTAGTAGCGGGAGGGCGAAATGAGCAGTTCTTC. This translates into CSAVVAGGRNEQFF.

The chain couples TRBV28 to TRBJ2-2, with 7 bases lining up with TRBD1. V lost 6 bases to trimming and J lost 4 bases; unmatched junction nucleotides: 8. Germline CDR1 and CDR2: MDHEN and SYDVKM. The CDR3 covers 15 residues. CDR3 DNA: TGTGCCAGCAGCGAAGACAGGGTCAGCACCGGGGAGCTGTTTTTT. Residues: CASSEDRVSTGELFF.

This clonotype was seen repeatedly, ten times or more. This chain uses TRBV30 with TRBJ2-7; 9 bases match TRBD1. The germline V gene has CDR1 GTSNPN and CDR2 SVGIG (reference sequence). Trimming at V came to 1 base and at J to 5 bases, leaving 6 bases not matched to a gene. The CDR3 has 14 residues. DNA of the CDR3: TGTGCCTGGAGTGGTGGGACAGGGATCCACGAGCAGTACTTC. Its translation: CAWSGGTGIHEQYF.

This clonotype was counted at least ten times. This CDR3 reads CASSFNDMNTEAFF. In DNA form, the CDR3 reads TGTGCCAGCAGTTTTAACGATATGAACACTGAAGCTTTCTTT. This chain joins TRBV12-3 or TRBV12-4 and TRBJ1-1; D ambiguous. Trimming removed 3 bases at V and 0 bases at J, with 8 bases between. The CDR3 sequence is 14 residues long.

The chain combines TRBV20-1 with TRBJ2-5; the D gene is possibly TRBD1 (6 bases). V was trimmed by 6 bases and J by 1 base, leaving 12 bases between them. CDR3 length: 13 residues. Germline V CDR1 and CDR2: DFQATT, SNEGSKA (reference sequence). The CDR3 coding sequence is TGCAGTGCCCCGGGACACCTCCAAGAGACCCAGTACTTC. It is translated as CSAPGHLQETQYF.

CDR3 sequence (DNA): TGTGCCAGCAGCATGCCGGGCATCTCTGGGGCCAACGTCCTGACTTTC. It yields the protein CASSMPGISGANVLTF. The V call is TRBV7-2, the J call TRBJ2-6; no definite D call. This CDR3 is 16 amino acids long. V lost 5 bases, J lost 0 bases, and 11 bases lay in between. The germline V gene encodes CDR1 SGHTA and CDR2 FQGNSA.

The V call is TRBV29-1, the J call TRBJ1-5; TRBD1 is a possible D gene (5 bases). The germline CDR1 and CDR2 sequences are SQVTM and ANQGSEA. V was cut by 0 bases and J by 1 base, with 7 bases left in between. The CDR3 length is 14 residues. In DNA, the CDR3 is TGCAGCGTTGAAGAGGGGGGAAGCAATCAGCCCCAGCATTTT. Protein product: CSVEEGGSNQPQHF.